The 18 T cell receptor beta chains in this list originate from one sample, sequenced in a study of tumor-infiltrating lymphocytes in localized non-small cell lung cancer. The assay was immunoSEQ multiplex PCR, and TCRdb's table has in-frame clones only and misses some. The sample yields 13,000 or so clones, about four fifths seen once. The source material was lung tumor tissue. These receptors all stem from a human donor with non-small cell lung cancer.

In this sample, this clone turned up once. The J gene is TRBJ2-7, the V gene TRBV5-6, with 8 bases identical to TRBD1. Trimming removed 3 bases from V and 1 base from J; junction bases left unmatched: 6. The CDR3 is 15 amino acids. Germline CDR1 SGHDT, CDR2 YYEEEE. DNA of the CDR3: TGTGCCAGCAGCTGGTGGACAGGGACATCCTACGAGCAGTACGTC. Its protein product is CASSWWTGTSYEQYV.

The gene calls are TRBV5-3 and TRBJ1-2; D is undetermined. TRBV5-3 is labeled an ORF, and its function is uncertain. The CDR3 has 16 residues. V was shortened by 2 bases and J by 0 bases, with 14 bases between the two germline ends. As DNA, the CDR3 is TGTGCCAGAAGCTTAGTTGGACGGCTAGCTAACTATGGCTACACCTTC. Translation: CARSLVGRLANYGYTF.

This sequence joins TRBV5-1 and TRBJ2-1; 7 nucleotides line up with TRBD1. Germline V gene sequence: CDR1 SGHRS, CDR2 YFSETQ. V lost 4 bases, J lost 8 bases, and 12 bases stayed unmatched. This CDR3 region has 15 residues. This chain's CDR3 is CASSVTGQLGDEQFF. The CDR3 DNA follows: TGCGCCAGCAGCGTGACGGGACAGCTGGGCGATGAGCAGTTCTTC.

This clone came up once. The chain has TRBV7-9 and TRBJ1-1; D uncertain. This CDR3 spans 15 amino acids. V dropped 5 bases and J dropped 8 bases, with 21 bases sitting between them. The germline gives CDR1 SEHNR, CDR2 FQNEAQ (reference sequence). Here the CDR3 reads CASSTSWVVEREAFF. CDR3 DNA: TGTGCCAGCAGCACTAGTTGGGTTGTGGAGCGGGAAGCTTTCTTT.

The J gene is TRBJ2-3, the V gene TRBV11-3; no definite D call. The CDR3 is 16 residues long. V was trimmed by 6 bases and J by 2 bases, leaving 18 bases between them. Germline CDR1 SGHNT, CDR2 YENEEA. In DNA form, the CDR3 reads TGTGCCAGCAGAGTGGGGTGCCTCTCAATCACAGATACGCAGTATTTT. As protein: CASRVGCLSITDTQYF.

CDR3 bases: TGCGCCAGCTACAACCTAGCACACACAGATACGCAGTATTTT. It specifies CASYNLAHTDTQYF. The chain combines TRBV10-2 with TRBJ2-3, with D perhaps matching TRBD2 (5 bases). The V and J ends lost 8 bases and 2 bases respectively, with 14 bases between them. This CDR3 has 14 amino acids. CDR1 is WSHSY and CDR2 is SAAADI in the germline V gene.

In this sample, this clone turned up a few times. V gene TRBV5-4 combines with J gene TRBJ1-1, with 7 bases lining up with TRBD1. The J segment lost 4 bases and the V segment lost 0 bases, leaving 3 bases of the junction unmatched. The germline gives CDR1 SGHNT, CDR2 YYREEE (reference sequence). There are 14 residues in the CDR3. The CDR3 spells CASSLEQGLTEAFF. DNA of the CDR3: TGTGCCAGCAGCTTGGAACAGGGGCTCACTGAAGCTTTCTTT.

The table lists this clone with a few counts. CDR3 sequence reads: CASSYYEVQFF. The CDR3, as DNA: TGTGCCAGCAGCTACTACGAAGTGCAGTTCTTC. V and J are TRBV2 and TRBJ2-1; D ambiguous. The ends were cut back, 6 bases at V and 12 bases at J, with 12 bases in the middle. CDR1 and CDR2 (germline): SNHLY, FYNNEI. This CDR3 has 11 amino acids.

The rearrangement joins TRBV7-2 to TRBJ2-1; D unclear. Per germline, CDR1 SGHTA and CDR2 FQGNSA. The CDR3 has 12 residues. V was cut by 5 bases and J by 3 bases, with 5 bases left in between. CDR3 DNA sequence: TGTGCCAGCAGCCTCCTCTACAATGAGCAGTTCTTC. It is translated as CASSLLYNEQFF.

This clone is a singleton in its sample. The gene calls are TRBV5-1 and TRBJ1-4, with D possibly being TRBD1 (5 bases). CDR3 length equals 17 residues. V was trimmed by 2 bases and J by 0 bases, leaving 14 bases between them. Germline assignment: CDR1 SGHRS and CDR2 YFSETQ. CDR3 region: CASSLTGNIATNEKLFF. Here the CDR3 DNA reads TGCGCCAGCAGCTTAACAGGCAATATTGCAACTAATGAAAAACTGTTTTTT.

This chain uses TRBV28 with TRBJ2-7; maybe TRBD1 (6 bases). V lost 5 bases to trimming and J lost 6 bases, with 23 bases between them. Germline CDR1 MDHEN, CDR2 SYDVKM. This CDR3 has 16 residues. The CDR3 here is CASSPATGKQLVEQYF. As DNA, the CDR3 is TGTGCCAGCAGTCCAGCCACAGGGAAACAGTTGGTCGAGCAGTACTTC.

CDR3 nucleotide sequence: TGTGCCAGCAGTGAAAGGTCAGAACGTGGGGCGGGGACCCAGTACTTC. Amino acid sequence: CASSERSERGAGTQYF. The chain joins TRBV6-1 to TRBJ2-5, with D possibly called TRBD1 or TRBD2 (5 bases each). The CDR3 runs 16 residues. CDR1 MNHNS and CDR2 SASEGT come from the germline V gene. V gave up 2 bases and J gave up 7 bases, with 20 bases separating them.

CDR3 in DNA: TGTGCCAGCAGCGTAGGTCTGGGAACTGAAGCTTTCTTT. Translation gives CASSVGLGTEAFF. The rearrangement uses TRBV7-2 and TRBJ1-1; the D is unclear. Germline V gene data show CDR1 as SGHTA and CDR2 as FQGNSA. V shed 5 bases and J shed 5 bases, with 12 bases lying between them. The CDR3 length is 13 residues.

The rearrangement links TRBV27 to TRBJ2-2; 10 bases are shared with TRBD1. In germline, CDR1 is MNHEY, CDR2 SMNVEV (reference sequence). The CDR3 is made up of 18 amino acids. The V segment lost 2 bases and the J segment 5 bases; nucleotides outside the gene matches: 11. CDR3 loop: CASSLLPPGQGRTGELFF. In nucleotides, the CDR3 is TGTGCCAGCAGTTTACTTCCCCCGGGACAGGGGCGGACCGGGGAGCTGTTTTTT.

This chain links TRBV6-5 with TRBJ2-5; 7 positions agree with TRBD1. This CDR3 has 15 amino acids. CDR1 is MNHEY, CDR2 SVGAGI, per germline. V trimming: 2 bases; J trimming: 4 bases; junction bases outside the gene matches: 7. CDR3 bases: TGTGCCAGCAGTTACGGGCGACAGGGTGGAGAGACCCAGTACTTC. Its translation is CASSYGRQGGETQYF.

The rearrangement joins TRBV2 to TRBJ2-7, with D possibly being TRBD1 (5 bases). This CDR3 region has 15 residues. Germline CDR1 is SNHLY and CDR2 is FYNNEI. Deletions cut 4 bases from V and 2 bases from J, with 15 bases between. The CDR3 DNA follows: TGTGCCAGCAGTGTCCCAGGGTCTATTCCCTACGAGCAGTACTTC. Protein: CASSVPGSIPYEQYF.

V gene TRBV28 combines with J gene TRBJ1-4; unclear D gene. CDR1 is MDHEN and CDR2 is SYDVKM in the germline V gene. The CDR3 loop spans 12 amino acids. With 1 base removed from V and 14 bases from J, the gap between germline ends came to 11 bases. Here the CDR3 reads CASSLSPIGLFF. CDR3 nucleotides: TGTGCCAGCAGTTTATCCCCAATAGGGCTGTTTTTT.

This clone turned up a few times. This chain connects TRBV6-6 to TRBJ1-3, with D possibly TRBD1 on 6 matching bases. Trimming shortened V by 6 bases and J by 3 bases, and 12 bases separated the two germline ends. Looked up from germline, CDR1 is MNHNY and CDR2 is SVGAGI (reference sequence). This CDR3 is 14 amino acids long. CDR3 sequence: CASSGGLGGNTIYF. CDR3 coding DNA: TGTGCCAGCAGCGGGGGGCTCGGTGGAAACACCATATATTTT.